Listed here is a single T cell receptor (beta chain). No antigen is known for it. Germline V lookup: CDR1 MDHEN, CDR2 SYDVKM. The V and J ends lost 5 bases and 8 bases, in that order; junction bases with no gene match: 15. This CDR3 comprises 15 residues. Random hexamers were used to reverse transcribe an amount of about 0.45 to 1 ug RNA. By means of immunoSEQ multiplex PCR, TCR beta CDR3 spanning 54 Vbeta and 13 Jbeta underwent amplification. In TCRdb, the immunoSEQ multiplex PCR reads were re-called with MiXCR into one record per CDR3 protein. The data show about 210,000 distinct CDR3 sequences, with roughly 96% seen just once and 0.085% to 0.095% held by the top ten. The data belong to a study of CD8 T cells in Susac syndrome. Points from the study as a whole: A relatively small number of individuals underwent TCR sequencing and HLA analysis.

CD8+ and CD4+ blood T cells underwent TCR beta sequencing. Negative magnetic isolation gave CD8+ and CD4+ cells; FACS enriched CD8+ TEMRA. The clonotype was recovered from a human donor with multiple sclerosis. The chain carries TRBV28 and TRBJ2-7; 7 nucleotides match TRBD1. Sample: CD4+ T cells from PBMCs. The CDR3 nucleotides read TGTGCCAGCAGTCCTAGGGACAGACGCTCTAGCCAGCAGTACTTC. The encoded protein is CASSPRDRRSSQQYF.